A selection of T cell receptor beta chains follows, all from one sample in a study of cytomegalovirus exposure and HLA in healthy donors. The assay was immunoSEQ multiplex PCR, and TCRdb's table has in-frame clones only and misses some. The data show about 140,000 clones, 68% seen once. Material for sequencing was PBMCs. These TCRs come from a man younger than 45 in good health and CMV-seropositive. CDR3s include the opening cysteine and the closing phenylalanine or tryptophan. D genes are given only for firm matches. The size field is filled for only some rows; it gives once, few, many or a size class.

J | D | V | size | CDR3 | DNA
TRBJ1-1 | - | TRBV6-1 | few | CASSSGHF | TGTGCCAGCAGTTCGGGACACTTT
TRBJ1-1 | TRBD1 | TRBV10-1 | - | CASSESGGQRAAFF | TGCGCCAGCAGTGAGTCTGGGGGACAGAGAGCGGCTTTCTTT
TRBJ2-7 | TRBD2 | TRBV4-2 | once | CASSQTGTSGYEQYF | TGTGCCAGCAGCCAAACTGGGACTAGCGGCTACGAGCAGTACTTC
TRBJ1-5 | - | TRBV5-5 | - | CASSPRAGSNQPQHF | TGTGCCAGCAGCCCAAGGGCGGGGAGCAATCAGCCCCAGCATTTT
TRBJ1-4 | TRBD1 | TRBV18 | - | CASSRTGVGEKLFF | TGTGCCAGCTCACGGACAGGAGTAGGGGAAAAACTGTTTTTT
TRBJ2-1 | - | TRBV20-1 | - | CSAPRQNEQFF | TGCAGTGCGCCCAGACAGAATGAGCAGTTCTTC
TRBJ2-3 | - | TRBV7-9 | once | CASSLPNTLAFWTQYF | TGTGCCAGCAGCTTACCCAACACCTTAGCGTTTTGGACGCAGTATTTT
TRBJ1-4 | TRBD1 | TRBV7-9 | - | CASSPGTGFEKLFF | TGTGCCAGCAGCCCCGGGACAGGGTTCGAAAAACTGTTTTTT
TRBJ2-7 | TRBD2 | TRBV6-5 | once | CASTSGRAEGEQYF | TGTGCCAGCACTAGCGGGAGGGCGGAAGGCGAGCAGTACTTC
TRBJ1-2 | TRBD1 | TRBV5-6 | few | CASSLGTGAYGYTF | TGTGCCAGCAGCTTGGGTACAGGGGCCTATGGCTACACCTTC
TRBJ2-7 | TRBD1 | TRBV5-8 | - | CASSLPDRAYEQYF | TGTGCCAGCAGCCTGCCGGACAGGGCCTACGAGCAGTACTTC
TRBJ1-1 | TRBD1 | TRBV6-1 | - | CASSDRTGGNTEAFF | TGTGCCAGCAGTGACAGGACAGGGGGCAACACTGAAGCTTTCTTT
TRBJ1-1 | - | TRBV19 | few | CASSIAPVAFF | TGTGCCAGTAGTATAGCCCCTGTTGCTTTCTTT
TRBJ2-3 | TRBD2 | TRBV27 | few | CASSSQASGGAEGTDTQYF | TGTGCCAGCAGTTCACAGGCCAGCGGGGGTGCCGAGGGCACAGATACGCAGTATTTT
TRBJ2-7 | TRBD2 | TRBV4-1 | - | CASSKRLAGAYEQYF | TGCGCCAGCAGCAAAAGACTAGCGGGGGCCTACGAGCAGTACTTC
TRBJ2-5 | - | TRBV9 | - | CASSVGGRDEQETQYF | TGTGCCAGCAGCGTAGGTGGGCGGGACGAGCAAGAGACCCAGTACTTC
TRBJ2-1 | - | TRBV2 | - | CASSFNVGPLDEQFF | TGTGCCAGTTCTTTCAACGTGGGGCCTTTGGATGAGCAGTTCTTC
TRBJ2-7 | TRBD2 | TRBV10-3 | - | CATRGLAGEDYEQYF | TGTGCCACCAGAGGACTAGCGGGAGAAGACTACGAGCAGTACTTC
TRBJ2-7 | TRBD1 | TRBV7-6 | once | CASSSGTGREQYF | TGTGCCAGCAGCTCCGGGACAGGGCGCGAGCAGTACTTC
TRBJ2-1 | - | TRBV14 | - | CASSRRGYNEQFF | TGTGCCAGCAGCCGCAGGGGTTACAATGAGCAGTTCTTC
TRBJ1-1 | TRBD1 | TRBV18 | - | CASSPSTGWTEAFF | TGTGCCAGCTCACCTTCGACAGGGTGGACTGAAGCTTTCTTT
TRBJ1-5 | - | TRBV1 | - | CTSSHFTGDGRNQPQHF | TGCACCAGCAGCCATTTTACAGGGGACGGGCGCAATCAGCCCCAGCATTTT
TRBJ2-1 | TRBD2 | TRBV7-3 | once | CASSLTSGSGNEQFF | TGTGCCAGCAGCTTGACTAGCGGGAGCGGCAATGAGCAGTTCTTC
TRBJ2-1 | TRBD1 | TRBV11-3 | few | CASSPGQGRNEQFF | TGTGCCAGCAGCCCGGGACAGGGAAGGAATGAGCAGTTCTTC
TRBJ2-3 | - | TRBV9 | - | CASSVNAGTDTQYF | TGTGCCAGCAGCGTGAACGCGGGCACAGATACGCAGTATTTT
TRBJ1-4 | TRBD1 | TRBV6-6 | - | CASSRDREKLFF | TGTGCCAGCAGTCGGGACAGAGAAAAACTGTTTTTT
TRBJ1-5 | TRBD1 | TRBV19 | - | CASSISNRGRQPQHF | TGTGCCAGTAGTATAAGCAACAGGGGACGTCAGCCCCAGCATTTT
TRBJ2-1 | TRBD2 | TRBV27 | - | CASRPLGLAGGNEQFF | TGTGCCAGCAGACCCTTAGGACTAGCGGGAGGTAATGAGCAGTTCTTC
TRBJ2-2 | TRBD1 | TRBV7-6 | - | CASSYDRGTGELFF | TGTGCCAGCAGCTACGACAGGGGAACCGGGGAGCTGTTTTTT
TRBJ1-3 | - | TRBV6-5 | - | CASREGFSSGNTIYF | TGTGCCAGCAGGGAGGGCTTCAGCTCTGGAAACACCATATATTTT
TRBJ2-7 | TRBD2 | TRBV6-6 | - | CASSYASGAYEQYF | TGTGCCAGCAGTTACGCTAGCGGCGCCTACGAGCAGTACTTC